Described below is a single T cell receptor (beta chain) sequence and its context. Its antigen is not identified. This sample is drawn from a study of T cells in localized non-small cell lung cancer. Study findings and constraints: Adjacent lung was found to contain a median about 62 of the top 100 tumor clones.

Sequencing used immunoSEQ multiplex PCR; TCRdb keeps in-frame clones, though not all of them. The profile shows tens of thousands of clones, over 80% of them singletons. The length of the CDR3 is 14 residues. V was shortened by 5 bases and J by 0 bases, with 7 bases between the two germline ends. Germline V gene lookup returns CDR1 KGHSH and CDR2 LQKENI. The sequence was obtained from a man aged 40 to 70 with stage III lung adenocarcinoma. The specimen comprised peripheral blood mononuclear cells, sampled before any cancer treatment. V usage is TRBV18 and J usage is TRBJ2-2; D uncertain. The CDR3, as DNA: TGTGCCAGCTCATTGGGAACGAACACCGGGGAGCTGTTTTTT. Amino acids: CASSLGTNTGELFF.